This T cell receptor (beta chain) derives from a study of T cells after yellow fever vaccination. Whole-study context: Where fractions had low cell numbers, libraries were prepared from them with the SMART-Seq v4 Ultra Low Input RNA kit.

Germline V gives CDR1 LNHDA, CDR2 SQIVND (reference sequence). The germline V and J ends were trimmed by 7 bases and 3 bases, with 16 bases remaining between them. CDR3 length equals 15 residues. One entry per CDR3 protein results from TCRdb running MiXCR on the 5' RACE reads. The top ten clones hold about 15% of a sample with approximately 510,000 distinct CDR3 sequences, around a fifth of them seen once. Concerning this clonotype: Its antigen is not known.

Points from the study as a whole: Repertoires sorted by FACS could include abundant clonotypes that are contaminants from the bulk population. Faster peaking, at day 5 versus 15, marked a secondary response that was weaker. Post-booster reappearance was seen for most primary-vaccination clones (roughly 96% CD4, roughly 88% CD8).

This chain joins TRBV19 and TRBJ1-5; tentatively, D is TRBD1 (5 bases). The source material was PBMCs, sampled 21 days after the first yellow fever vaccination. This sequence was found in a man younger than 30 who received the YFV17D yellow fever vaccine. In DNA form, the CDR3 reads TGTGCCAGTACCTCCATCAGGGACCCCAATCAGCCCCAGCATTTT. Translating gives CASTSIRDPNQPQHF. Based on the CDR3 plus reference TRBV19 and TRBJ1-5, the full variable domain is DGGITQSPKYLFRKEGQNVTLSCEQNLNHDAMYWYRQDPGQGLRLIYYSQIVNDFQKGDIAEGYSVSREKKESFPLTVTSAQKNPTAFYLCASTSIRDPNQPQHFGDGTRLSIL.